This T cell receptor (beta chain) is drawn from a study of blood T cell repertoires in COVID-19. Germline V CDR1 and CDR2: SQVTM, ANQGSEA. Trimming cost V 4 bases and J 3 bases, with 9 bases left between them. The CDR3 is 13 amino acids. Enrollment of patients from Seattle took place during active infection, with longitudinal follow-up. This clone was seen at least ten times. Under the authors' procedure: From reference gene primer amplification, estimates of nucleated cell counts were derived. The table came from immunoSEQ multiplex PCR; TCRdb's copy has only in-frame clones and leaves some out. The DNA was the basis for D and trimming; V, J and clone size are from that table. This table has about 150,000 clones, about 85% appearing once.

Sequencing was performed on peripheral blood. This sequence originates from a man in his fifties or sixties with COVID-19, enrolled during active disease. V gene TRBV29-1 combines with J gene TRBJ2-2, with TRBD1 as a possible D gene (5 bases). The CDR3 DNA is TGCAGCGTTGGCAGGGCGGACACCGGGGAGCTGTTTTTT. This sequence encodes CSVGRADTGELFF.